This TCR beta chain was recovered during a study of OX40 agonist ivuxolimab in advanced cancers. Across the whole study: Dosing consisted of intravenous ivuxolimab at 0.01 to 10 mg/kg every 2 weeks. Patients treated during dose escalation were battling hepatocellular carcinoma, melanoma, renal cell or head and neck cancer.

This CDR3 comprises 17 residues. With V trimmed by 6 bases and J by 2 bases, 10 bases remained unmatched. The V gene's germline CDR1 is SGHDN and CDR2 FVKESK. TCRdb keeps only in-frame clones here, not all; method: immunoSEQ multiplex PCR. In the table there are around 69,000 clones, around 89% of which are singletons. This TCR came from an adult with an advanced solid tumor such as melanoma, head and neck, liver or kidney cancer. The source material was CD4+ or CD8+ T cells sorted from blood, sampled in a trial of the OX40 agonist ivuxolimab. The chain combines TRBV14 with TRBJ2-6; TRBD2 aligns across 7 bases. The CDR3 DNA sequence: TGTGCCAGCAGGGCTAGCGGTGCGAGGGCTGGGGCCAACGTCCTGACTTTC. Translation: CASRASGARAGANVLTF. Together with reference TRBV14 and TRBJ2-6, the CDR3 gives the full variable domain: EAGVTQFPSHSVIEKGQTVTLRCDPISGHDNLYWYRRVMGKEIKFLLHFVKESKQDESGMPNNRFLAERTGGTYSTLKVQPAELEDSGVYFCASRASGARAGANVLTFGAGSRLTVL.